The 20 T cell receptor beta chains listed next were all sequenced from one sample in a study of T cell repertoires in cytomegalovirus infection. Using its own MiXCR run on the reads, TCRdb lists one record per CDR3 protein. This table has fewer than 550,000 distinct CDR3 sequences, approximately 31% appearing once. What was sequenced was PBMCs. Every receptor here comes from a human donor in good health (CMV status not recorded). Some clones in this sample may be carry-over from other donors' samples.

The chain has TRBV5-4 and TRBJ2-2; 7 bases are shared with TRBD2. V dropped 5 bases and J dropped 1; count of bases not matched to a gene: 8. Looked up from germline, CDR1 is SGHNT and CDR2 is YYREEE (reference sequence). CDR3 length: 16 amino acids. CDR3 in amino acids: CASRSFAGENTGELFF. The DNA of the CDR3 is TGTGCCAGCAGGTCGTTTGCGGGGGAGAACACCGGGGAGCTGTTTTTT.

The chain joins TRBV9 to TRBJ2-3; 7 bases fit TRBD1. Germline values: CDR1 SGDLS, CDR2 YYNGEE. The CDR3 extends over 14 amino acids. J gave up 0 bases and V 8 bases, and 6 bases lay outside the gene matches. CDR3 loop: CASNRDSSTDTQYF. The CDR3 region has the DNA TGTGCCAGTAACCGGGACAGTAGCACAGATACGCAGTATTTT.

This clonotype showed up just a few times. The rearrangement joins TRBV7-9 to TRBJ1-5; 10 bases are shared with TRBD1. Losses at the gene ends were 5 bases for V and 6 bases for J; bases not matched to a gene: 10. In germline, CDR1 is SEHNR, CDR2 FQNEAQ (reference sequence). The CDR3 is 16 amino acids. CDR3 protein: CASSGTGTGDGQPQHF. The CDR3 bases are TGTGCCAGCAGCGGAACCGGGACAGGGGACGGTCAGCCCCAGCATTTT.

The chain carries TRBV11-3 and TRBJ2-1; 9 nucleotides match TRBD1. The germline gives CDR1 SGHNT, CDR2 YENEEA. This CDR3 is built from 15 residues. The junction had 7 bases not matched to a gene; V was cut back by 4 bases and J by 6 bases. CDR3 sequence reads: CASSWDREGGNEQFF. The CDR3 DNA sequence: TGTGCCAGCAGCTGGGACAGGGAAGGGGGCAATGAGCAGTTCTTC.

The DNA for the CDR3 is TGTGCCAGCAGCATCGTAAAGGGACAGGGGAACACCTTC. It yields the protein CASSIVKGQGNTF. The V and J genes are TRBV5-4 and TRBJ1-2, with 10 bases fitting TRBD1. Germline V gene sequence: CDR1 SGHNT, CDR2 YYREEE (reference sequence). The CDR3 contains 13 residues. V shed 4 bases and J 12 bases; nucleotides not matched to a gene: 9.

The J gene is TRBJ1-6, the V gene TRBV6-2 or TRBV6-3, with 7 nucleotides matching TRBD1. In germline, CDR1 is MNHEY, CDR2 SVGEGT. The CDR3 spans 16 residues. The V and J ends lost 5 bases and 6 bases, in that order; junction bases with no gene match: 10. The CDR3 protein is CASSAWTGRFNSPLHF. The DNA for the CDR3 is TGTGCCAGCAGTGCTTGGACAGGCCGGTTTAATTCACCCCTCCACTTT.

Concerning this clonotype itself: At one end the junction does not follow the germline gene, possibly because of a read error. This sequence joins TRBV20-1 and TRBJ1-2; D is unclear. This CDR3 spans 11 amino acids. Germline-derived CDR1 and CDR2 are DFQATT and SNEGSKA (reference sequence). CDR3 DNA sequence: TGCAGTTCTAGTGCAGGAAATGGCTACACCTTC. This translates into CSSSAGNGYTF.

The CDR3 DNA reads TGTGCCACCCCCAGGGATGGTAGCAATCAGCCCCAGCATTTT. Amino acid sequence: CATPRDGSNQPQHF. J is TRBJ1-5 and V is TRBV24-1; D perhaps matches TRBD1 (5 bases). The V and J ends lost 9 bases and 0 bases respectively, with 11 bases between them. CDR1 and CDR2 from the germline V gene are KGHDR and SFDVKD. The CDR3 has 14 amino acids.

The rearrangement joins TRBV6-1 to TRBJ1-5, with D tentatively TRBD1 (5 bases). The germline CDR1 and CDR2 sequences are MNHNS and SASEGT. The CDR3 runs 14 residues. The germline V and J ends were trimmed by 1 base and 6 bases, with 10 bases remaining between them. CDR3 sequence: CASSEGGGPQPQHF. The CDR3, as DNA: TGTGCCAGCAGTGAAGGGGGGGGACCTCAGCCCCAGCATTTT.

The chain combines TRBV3-1 with TRBJ1-6, with D unclear. CDR1 is LGHDT and CDR2 is YNNKEL in the germline V gene (reference sequence). CDR3 size: 14 residues. V was trimmed by 2 bases and J by 3 bases, leaving 5 bases between them. The CDR3 DNA is TGTGCCAGCAGCCAATCGGACTATAATTCACCCCTCCACTTT. Its protein is CASSQSDYNSPLHF.

The chain has TRBV9 and TRBJ2-2, with D possibly TRBD1 on 6 matching bases. There are 16 residues in the CDR3. Deletions cut 0 bases from V and 3 bases from J, with 12 bases between. Germline-derived CDR1 and CDR2 are SGDLS and YYNGEE. CDR3 region: CASSVGRGRDTGELFF. In DNA, the CDR3 is TGTGCCAGCAGCGTAGGCAGGGGTCGGGACACCGGGGAGCTGTTTTTT.

The rearrangement uses TRBV6-5 and TRBJ1-6, with D maybe TRBD1 (5 bases). There are 21 residues in the CDR3. The V end lost 0 bases, the J end lost 1 base, and 22 bases lay between the germline ends. Germline values: CDR1 MNHEY, CDR2 SVGAGI. The CDR3 here is CASSYSAPRWQGNSYNSPLHF. As DNA, the CDR3 is TGTGCCAGCAGTTACTCGGCCCCACGGTGGCAGGGTAATTCCTATAATTCACCCCTCCACTTT.

The chain is built from TRBV4-3 and TRBJ2-3; TRBD2 aligns across 7 bases. Germline assignment: CDR1 LGHNA and CDR2 YSLEER. V dropped 1 base and J dropped 1; count of bases not matched to a gene: 8. The CDR3 spans 17 residues. DNA of the CDR3: TGCGCCAGCAGCCAAGTTGTCGGGGGGATCGGCACAGATACGCAGTATTTT. Protein: CASSQVVGGIGTDTQYF.

With respect to this clonotype: Since a much larger clone is just one base distant, this may be a read error. This chain uses TRBV6-2 or TRBV6-3 with TRBJ2-1; D call uncertain. Germline V CDR1 and CDR2: MNHEY, SVGEGT. The CDR3 totals 15 residues. DNA for the CDR3: TGTGCCAGCAGTCCTGCTGGAAGCTCCTACAATGAGCCGTTCTTC. Translating gives CASSPAGSSYNEPFF.

The J gene is TRBJ2-3, the V gene TRBV6-2 or TRBV6-3; TRBD2 might be the D (5 bases). The V and J ends lost 0 bases and 6 bases respectively, with 28 bases between them. The CDR3 is 20 amino acids. CDR1 is MNHEY and CDR2 is SVGEGT in the germline V gene. Here the CDR3 DNA reads TGTGCCAGCAGTTACTCCCAGTCGAATAGCCCGGGGAGATCGGTGGATACGCAGTATTTT. Translating it yields CASSYSQSNSPGRSVDTQYF.

This clonotype was counted a single time. The chain uses TRBV11-2 and TRBJ2-1; 7 bases fit TRBD2. The CDR3 contains 16 residues. Germline V lookup: CDR1 SGHAT, CDR2 FQNNGV. V shed 7 bases and J 7 bases; nucleotides not matched to a gene: 16. The CDR3 reads CASTHGWGGEGNEQFF. The CDR3 DNA is TGTGCCAGCACCCACGGTTGGGGGGGTGAGGGGAATGAGCAGTTCTTC.

This clonotype was observed a handful of times. The chain has TRBV6-6 and TRBJ2-5; D gene ambiguous. CDR3 length equals 13 residues. Trimming removed 7 bases from V and 3 bases from J, with 12 bases in between. The germline CDR1 and CDR2 sequences are MNHNY and SVGAGI (reference sequence). This chain's CDR3 is CASTPAPKETQYF. In nucleotides, the CDR3 is TGTGCCAGCACCCCAGCCCCTAAAGAGACCCAGTACTTC.

This chain links TRBV2 with TRBJ1-5; the D gene is possibly TRBD1 (6 bases). CDR3 length equals 16 residues. Germline V gene sequence: CDR1 SNHLY, CDR2 FYNNEI. The V end was cut by 7 bases, the J end by 0 bases, with 16 bases between. In nucleotides, the CDR3 is TGTGCCAGCACCACCCAGGGGCCGGATAGCAATCAGCCCCAGCATTTT. This gives the protein CASTTQGPDSNQPQHF.

Notes on this clonotype: A read error may account for a junction end that differs from germline. The rearrangement links TRBV7-4 to TRBJ1-1; no clear D. The CDR3 spans 14 residues. The germline CDR1 and CDR2 sequences are SGHVT and SQSDAQ. The CDR3 here is CATTDALGYTEAFF. The CDR3 nucleotides are TGTGCCACCACCGATGCCCTGGGATACACGGAAGCTTTCTTT.

This clonotype was found many times. V usage is TRBV7-6 and J usage is TRBJ1-3, with no clear D. V was clipped by 1 base and J by 0 bases, with 7 bases between them. CDR3 size: 15 residues. Germline loops: CDR1 SGHVS, CDR2 FNYEAQ. CDR3 sequence reads: CASSLGGISGNTIYF. CDR3 bases: TGTGCCAGCAGCTTAGGAGGTATCTCTGGAAACACCATATATTTT.